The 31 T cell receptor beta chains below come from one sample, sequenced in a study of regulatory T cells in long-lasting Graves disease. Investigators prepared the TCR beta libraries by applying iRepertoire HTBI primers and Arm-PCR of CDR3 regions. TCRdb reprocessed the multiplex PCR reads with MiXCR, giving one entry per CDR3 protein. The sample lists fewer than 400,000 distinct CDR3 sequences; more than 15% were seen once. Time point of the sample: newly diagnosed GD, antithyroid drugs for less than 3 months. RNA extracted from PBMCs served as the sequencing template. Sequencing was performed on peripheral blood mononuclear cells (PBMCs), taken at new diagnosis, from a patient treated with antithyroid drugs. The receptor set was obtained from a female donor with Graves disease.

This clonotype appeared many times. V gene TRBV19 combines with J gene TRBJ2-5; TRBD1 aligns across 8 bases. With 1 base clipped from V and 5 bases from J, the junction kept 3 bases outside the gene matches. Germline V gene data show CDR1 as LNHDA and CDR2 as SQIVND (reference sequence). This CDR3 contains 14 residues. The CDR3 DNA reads TGTGCCAGTAGTATAGGGACAGGGACGGAGACCCAGTACTTC. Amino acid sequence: CASSIGTGTETQYF. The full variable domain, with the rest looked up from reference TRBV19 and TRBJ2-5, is DGGITQSPKYLFRKEGQNVTLSCEQNLNHDAMYWYRQDPGQGLRLIYYSQIVNDFQKGDIAEGYSVSREKKESFPLTVTSAQKNPTAFYLCASSIGTGTETQYFGPGTRLLVL.

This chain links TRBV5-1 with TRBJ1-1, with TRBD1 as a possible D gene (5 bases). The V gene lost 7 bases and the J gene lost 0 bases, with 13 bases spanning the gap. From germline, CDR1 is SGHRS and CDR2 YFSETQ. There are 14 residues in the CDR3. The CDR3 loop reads CASGTGGMNTEAFF. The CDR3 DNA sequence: TGCGCCAGCGGGACCGGGGGAATGAACACTGAAGCTTTCTTT.

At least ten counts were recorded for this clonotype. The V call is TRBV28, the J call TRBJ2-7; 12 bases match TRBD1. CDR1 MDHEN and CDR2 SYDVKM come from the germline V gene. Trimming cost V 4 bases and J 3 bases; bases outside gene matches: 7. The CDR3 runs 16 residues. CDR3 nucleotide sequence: TGTGCCAGCAGTTCGACCGGGACAGGGGGCTTCTACGAGCAGTACTTC. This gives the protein CASSSTGTGGFYEQYF.

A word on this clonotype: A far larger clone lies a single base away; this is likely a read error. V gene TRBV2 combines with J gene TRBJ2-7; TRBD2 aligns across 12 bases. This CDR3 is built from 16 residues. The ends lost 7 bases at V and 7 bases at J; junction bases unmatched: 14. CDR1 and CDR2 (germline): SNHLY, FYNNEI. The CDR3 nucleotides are TGTGCCAGCACTAAACTAGCGGGAGGCTCCTACAATGAGCAGTACTTC. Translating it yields CASTKLAGGSYNEQYF.

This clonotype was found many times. The CDR3 protein is CASSRDRDPYEQYF. The CDR3, as DNA: TGTGCCAGCAGCCGGGACAGGGACCCCTACGAGCAGTACTTC. The chain employs TRBV12-3 or TRBV12-4 and TRBJ2-7, with 9 bases matching TRBD1. The CDR3 has 14 amino acids. V was clipped by 6 bases and J by 2 bases; unmatched bases: 5.

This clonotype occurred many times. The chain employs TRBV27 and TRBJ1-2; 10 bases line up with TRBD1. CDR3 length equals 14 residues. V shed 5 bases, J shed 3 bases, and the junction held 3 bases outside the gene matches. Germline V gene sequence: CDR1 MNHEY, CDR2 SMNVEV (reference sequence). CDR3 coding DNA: TGTGCCAGCAGTGGGACAGGGGTGTACTATGGCTACACCTTC. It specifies CASSGTGVYYGYTF.

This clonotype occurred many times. The CDR3 DNA sequence: TGCGCCAGCAGCCCGGGACAGGGGTTCTACGAGCAGTACTTC. It is translated as CASSPGQGFYEQYF. The chain uses TRBV5-1 and TRBJ2-7; 10 bases are a match to TRBD1. Trimming cost V 4 bases and J 3 bases; bases outside gene matches: 4. This CDR3 spans 14 amino acids. Germline V CDR1 and CDR2: SGHRS, YFSETQ.

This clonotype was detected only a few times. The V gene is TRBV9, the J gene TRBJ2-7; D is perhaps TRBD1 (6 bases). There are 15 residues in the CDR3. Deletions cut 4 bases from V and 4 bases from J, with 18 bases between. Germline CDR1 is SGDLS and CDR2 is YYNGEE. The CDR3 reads CASSPRGQFGYEQYF. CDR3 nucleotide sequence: TGTGCCAGCAGCCCACGAGGACAGTTCGGTTACGAGCAGTACTTC.

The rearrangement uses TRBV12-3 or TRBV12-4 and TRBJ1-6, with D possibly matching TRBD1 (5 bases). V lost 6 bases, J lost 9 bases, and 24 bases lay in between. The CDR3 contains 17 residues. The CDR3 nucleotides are TGTGCCAGCAGACCCCAGAGGTCTTCGGGGGATAGTTCACCCCTCCACTTT. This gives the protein CASRPQRSSGDSSPLHF.

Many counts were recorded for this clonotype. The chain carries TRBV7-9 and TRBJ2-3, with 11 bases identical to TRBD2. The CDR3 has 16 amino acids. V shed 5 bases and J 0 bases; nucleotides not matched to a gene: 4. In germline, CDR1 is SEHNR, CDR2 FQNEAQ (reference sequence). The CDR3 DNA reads TGTGCCAGCAGCGGAAGACTAGCGGGAAGCACAGATACGCAGTATTTT. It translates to CASSGRLAGSTDTQYF.

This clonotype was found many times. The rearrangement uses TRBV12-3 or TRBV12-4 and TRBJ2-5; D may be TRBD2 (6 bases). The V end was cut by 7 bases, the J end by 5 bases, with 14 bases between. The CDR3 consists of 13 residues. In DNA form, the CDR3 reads TGTGCCAGCACCGGGAGACCCGACGAGACCCAGTACTTC. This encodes CASTGRPDETQYF.

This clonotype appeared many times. The CDR3 region has the DNA TGTGCCAGCCAGAGGGCCGGGGAGCTGTTTTTT. This translates into CASQRAGELFF. This chain joins TRBV28 and TRBJ2-2; TRBD2 is a possible D gene (5 bases). Per germline, CDR1 MDHEN and CDR2 SYDVKM. V was trimmed by 8 bases and J by 6 bases, leaving 7 bases between them. The CDR3 consists of 11 residues.

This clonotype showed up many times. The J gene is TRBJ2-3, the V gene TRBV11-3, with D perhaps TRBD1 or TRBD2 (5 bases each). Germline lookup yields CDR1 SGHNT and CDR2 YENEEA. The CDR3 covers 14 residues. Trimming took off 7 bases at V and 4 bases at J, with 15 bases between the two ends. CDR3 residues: CASTLGEFSDTQYF. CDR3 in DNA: TGTGCCAGCACTCTGGGGGAGTTCTCAGATACGCAGTATTTT.

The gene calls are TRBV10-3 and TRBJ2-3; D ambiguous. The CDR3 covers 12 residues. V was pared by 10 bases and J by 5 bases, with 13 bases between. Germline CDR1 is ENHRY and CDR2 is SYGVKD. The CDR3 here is CATTGVGDTQYF. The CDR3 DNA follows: TGTGCCACCACTGGAGTTGGAGATACGCAGTATTTT.

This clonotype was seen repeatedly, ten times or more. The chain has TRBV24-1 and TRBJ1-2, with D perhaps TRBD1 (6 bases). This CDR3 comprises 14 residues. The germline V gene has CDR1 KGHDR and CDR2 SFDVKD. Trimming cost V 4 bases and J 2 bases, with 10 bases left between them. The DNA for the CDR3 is TGTGCCACCAGTGAAGTAGGGGGGAACTATGGCTACACCTTC. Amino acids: CATSEVGGNYGYTF.

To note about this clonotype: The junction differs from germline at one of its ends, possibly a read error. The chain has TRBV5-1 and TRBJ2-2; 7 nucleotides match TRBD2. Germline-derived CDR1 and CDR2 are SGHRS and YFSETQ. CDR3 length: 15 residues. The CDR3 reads CASSFGRSLTGELFF. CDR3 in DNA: TGTGCCAGCAGCTTCGGGAGGAGCTTAACCGGGGAGCTGTTTTTT.

The CDR3, as DNA: TGTGCCAGCAGTACCGACGGTGGCTACTACAATGAGCAGTTCTTC. Its translation: CASSTDGGYYNEQFF. This sequence joins TRBV12-3 or TRBV12-4 and TRBJ2-1; no reliable D call. The V gene lost 5 bases and the J gene lost 3 bases, with 14 bases spanning the gap. The CDR3 runs to 15 residues.

The CDR3 is CSVAYPDTYTDTQYF. In DNA form, the CDR3 reads TGCAGCGTTGCATATCCGGACACCTACACAGATACGCAGTATTTT. The rearrangement links TRBV29-1 to TRBJ2-3; the D gene is possibly TRBD1 (5 bases). This CDR3 is 15 amino acids long. From germline, CDR1 is SQVTM and CDR2 ANQGSEA. Trimming took off 4 bases at V and 2 bases at J, with 16 bases between the two ends.

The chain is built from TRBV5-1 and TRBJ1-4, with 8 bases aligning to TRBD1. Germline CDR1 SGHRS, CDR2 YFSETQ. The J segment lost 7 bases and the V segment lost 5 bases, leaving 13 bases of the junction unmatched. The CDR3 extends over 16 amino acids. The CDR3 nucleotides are TGCGCCAGCAGTCGCACCACAGGGGGAATAGGTGAAAAACTGTTTTTT. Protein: CASSRTTGGIGEKLFF.

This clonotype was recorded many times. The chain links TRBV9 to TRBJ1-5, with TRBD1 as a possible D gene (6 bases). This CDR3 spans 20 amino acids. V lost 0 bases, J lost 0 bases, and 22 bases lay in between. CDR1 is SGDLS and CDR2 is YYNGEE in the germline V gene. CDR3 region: CASSVGWHEDRQYSNQPQHF. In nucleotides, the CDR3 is TGTGCCAGCAGCGTAGGTTGGCACGAAGACAGGCAATATAGCAATCAGCCCCAGCATTTT.

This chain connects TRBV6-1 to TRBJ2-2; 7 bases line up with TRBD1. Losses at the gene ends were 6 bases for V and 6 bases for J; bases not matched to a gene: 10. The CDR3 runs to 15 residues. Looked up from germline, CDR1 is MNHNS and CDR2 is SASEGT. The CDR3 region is CASRGPNRGPGELFF. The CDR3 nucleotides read TGTGCCAGCAGGGGGCCTAACAGGGGCCCCGGGGAGCTGTTTTTT.

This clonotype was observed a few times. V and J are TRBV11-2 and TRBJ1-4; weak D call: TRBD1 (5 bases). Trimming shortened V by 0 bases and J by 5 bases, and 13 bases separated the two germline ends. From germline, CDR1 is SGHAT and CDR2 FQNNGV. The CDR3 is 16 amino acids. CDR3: CASSLEWGTSNEKLFF. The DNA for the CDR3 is TGTGCCAGCAGCTTAGAGTGGGGGACCTCAAATGAAAAACTGTTTTTT. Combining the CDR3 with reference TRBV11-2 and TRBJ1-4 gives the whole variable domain EAGVAQSPRYKIIEKRQSVAFWCNPISGHATLYWYQQILGQGPKLLIQFQNNGVVDDSQLPKDRFSAERLKGVDSTLKIQPAKLEDSAVYLCASSLEWGTSNEKLFFGSGTQLSVL.

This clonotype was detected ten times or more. CDR3 nucleotide sequence: TGTGCCAGCAGCGTAGAGGGTGGGACAGGGAATGGCTACACCTTC. Translated, it gives CASSVEGGTGNGYTF. This sequence joins TRBV9 and TRBJ1-2; 9 bases line up with TRBD1. Germline CDR1 reads SGDLS; CDR2 reads YYNGEE. The V and J ends lost 0 bases and 6 bases, in that order; junction bases with no gene match: 6. This CDR3 comprises 15 residues.

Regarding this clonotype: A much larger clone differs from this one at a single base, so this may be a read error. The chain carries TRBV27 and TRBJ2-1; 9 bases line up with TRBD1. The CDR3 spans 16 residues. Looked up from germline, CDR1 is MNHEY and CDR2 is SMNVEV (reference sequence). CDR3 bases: TGTGCCAGCAGTTTAACAGGGGGCCTAGCCAAAAACATTCCGTACTTC. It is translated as CASSLTGGLAKNIPYF.

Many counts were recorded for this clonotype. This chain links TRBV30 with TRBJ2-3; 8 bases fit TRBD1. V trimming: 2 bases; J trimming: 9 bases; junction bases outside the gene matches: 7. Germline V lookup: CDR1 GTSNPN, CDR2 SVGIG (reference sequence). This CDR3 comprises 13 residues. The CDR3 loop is CAWSPDRVSTQYF. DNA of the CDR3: TGTGCCTGGAGTCCGGACAGGGTTTCGACGCAGTATTTT.

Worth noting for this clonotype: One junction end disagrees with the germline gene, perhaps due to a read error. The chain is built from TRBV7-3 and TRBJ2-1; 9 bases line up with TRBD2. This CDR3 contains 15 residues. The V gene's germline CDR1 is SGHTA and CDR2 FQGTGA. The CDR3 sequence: CASSWLAGSYNEQFF. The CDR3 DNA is TGTGCCAGCAGTTGGCTAGCGGGATCCTATAATGAGCAGTTCTTC.

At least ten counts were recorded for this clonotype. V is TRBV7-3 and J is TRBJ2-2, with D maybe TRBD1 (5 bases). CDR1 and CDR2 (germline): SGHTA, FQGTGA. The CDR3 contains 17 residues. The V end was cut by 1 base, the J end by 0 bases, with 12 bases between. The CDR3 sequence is CASSLIGGATNTGELFF. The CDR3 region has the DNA TGTGCCAGCAGCTTAATTGGTGGGGCTACGAACACCGGGGAGCTGTTTTTT.

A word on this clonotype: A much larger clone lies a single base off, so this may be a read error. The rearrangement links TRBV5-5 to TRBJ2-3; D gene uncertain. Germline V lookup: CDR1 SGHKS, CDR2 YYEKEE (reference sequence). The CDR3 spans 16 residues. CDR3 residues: CVSSLKQPLGPDTQYF. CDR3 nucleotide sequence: TGTGTCAGCAGCTTGAAACAGCCTCTAGGTCCAGATACGCAGTATTTT.

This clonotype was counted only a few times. The CDR3 nucleotides read TGCGCCAGCAGCTTGGCGGGACTAGCGGGAGCCAGGGAGTACTTC. It translates to CASSLAGLAGAREYF. V is TRBV5-1 and J is TRBJ2-4; 14 bases fit TRBD2. Trimming cost V 0 bases and J 14 bases; bases outside gene matches: 7. The length of the CDR3 is 15 residues. The germline V gene encodes CDR1 SGHRS and CDR2 YFSETQ.

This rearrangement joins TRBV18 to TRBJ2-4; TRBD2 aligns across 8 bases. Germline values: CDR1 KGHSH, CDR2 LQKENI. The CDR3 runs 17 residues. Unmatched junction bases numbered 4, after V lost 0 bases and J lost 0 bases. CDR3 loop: CASSPPSGGLAKNIQYF. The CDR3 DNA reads TGTGCCAGCTCACCACCATCGGGAGGGCTAGCCAAAAACATTCAGTACTTC.

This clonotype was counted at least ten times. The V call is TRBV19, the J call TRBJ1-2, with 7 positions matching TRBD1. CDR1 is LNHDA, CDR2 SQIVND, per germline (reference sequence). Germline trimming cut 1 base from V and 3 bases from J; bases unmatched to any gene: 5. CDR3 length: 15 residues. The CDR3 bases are TGTGCCAGTAGTATAGGTGCAGGGGGTGACTATGGCTACACCTTC. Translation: CASSIGAGGDYGYTF.